This entry is about one T cell receptor (beta chain). Its antigen is currently unknown. The data belong to a study of graft-versus-host responses after intestinal transplantation. About the study: Anti-thymocyte globulin served as induction for all recipients, who then took tacrolimus and steroids for approximately 3 years.

The protocol was immunoSEQ multiplex PCR, while the TCRdb copy is restricted to in-frame clones and leaves out a portion. Of 80,000 to 95,000 clones listed, around nine tenths are singletons. Study outcomes and limitations: Subjects displaying graft-donor T cell macrochimerism possessed elevated graft-versus-host to host-versus-graft clonal ratios inside allografts.

This material consisted of unstimulated CD8+ T cells sorted from spleen or lymph node cells, taken before intestinal transplant. The TCR was taken from a human donor who received an intestinal transplant.

The CDR3 protein is CASTPTGSPYGYTF. The CDR3 DNA reads TGTGCCAGCACCCCGACAGGGTCGCCCTATGGCTACACCTTC. V usage is TRBV6-1 and J usage is TRBJ1-2, with 7 nucleotides matching TRBD1. The CDR3 has 14 residues. The V gene's germline CDR1 is MNHNS and CDR2 SASEGT. The J segment lost 4 bases and the V segment lost 7 bases, leaving 9 bases of the junction unmatched.